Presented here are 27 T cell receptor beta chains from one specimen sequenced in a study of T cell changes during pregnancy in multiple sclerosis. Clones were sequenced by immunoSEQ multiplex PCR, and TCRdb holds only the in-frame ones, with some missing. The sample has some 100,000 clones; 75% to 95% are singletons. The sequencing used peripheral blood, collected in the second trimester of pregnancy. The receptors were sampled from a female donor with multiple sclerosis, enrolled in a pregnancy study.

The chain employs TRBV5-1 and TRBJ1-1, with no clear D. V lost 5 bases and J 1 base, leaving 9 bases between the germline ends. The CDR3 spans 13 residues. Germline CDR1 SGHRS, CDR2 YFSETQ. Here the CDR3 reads CASRLGGNTEAFF. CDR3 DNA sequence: TGCGCCAGCAGGTTAGGAGGGAACACTGAAGCTTTCTTT.

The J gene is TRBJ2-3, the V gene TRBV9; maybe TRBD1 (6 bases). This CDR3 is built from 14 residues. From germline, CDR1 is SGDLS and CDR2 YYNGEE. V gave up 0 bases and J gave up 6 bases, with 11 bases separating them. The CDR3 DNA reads TGTGCCAGCAGCGTAGACAGGGTTAAGGATACGCAGTATTTT. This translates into CASSVDRVKDTQYF. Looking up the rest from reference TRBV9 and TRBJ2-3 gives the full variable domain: DSGVTQTPKHLITATGQRVTLRCSPRSGDLSVYWYQQSLDQGLQFLIQYYNGEERAKGNILERFSAQQFPDLHSELNLSSLELGDSALYFCASSVDRVKDTQYFGPGTRLTVL.

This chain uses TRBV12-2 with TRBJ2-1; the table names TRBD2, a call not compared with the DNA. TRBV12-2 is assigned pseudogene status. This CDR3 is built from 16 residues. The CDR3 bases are TGTGCAAGTCGCTCACCTCCTAGGAGCTCCTACAATGAGCAGTTCTTC. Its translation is CASRSPPRSSYNEQFF.

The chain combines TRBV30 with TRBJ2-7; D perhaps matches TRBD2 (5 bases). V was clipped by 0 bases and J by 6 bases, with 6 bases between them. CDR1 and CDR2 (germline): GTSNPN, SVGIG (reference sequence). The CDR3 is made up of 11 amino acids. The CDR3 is CAWSVTSEQYF. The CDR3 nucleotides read TGTGCCTGGAGTGTAACTAGCGAGCAGTACTTC.

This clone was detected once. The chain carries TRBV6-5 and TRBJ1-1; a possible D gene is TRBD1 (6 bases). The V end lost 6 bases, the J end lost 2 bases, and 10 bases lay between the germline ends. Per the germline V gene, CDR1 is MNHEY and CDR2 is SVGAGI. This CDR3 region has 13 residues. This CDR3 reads CASRDSLNTEAFF. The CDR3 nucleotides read TGTGCCAGCAGGGACAGCTTAAACACTGAAGCTTTCTTT.

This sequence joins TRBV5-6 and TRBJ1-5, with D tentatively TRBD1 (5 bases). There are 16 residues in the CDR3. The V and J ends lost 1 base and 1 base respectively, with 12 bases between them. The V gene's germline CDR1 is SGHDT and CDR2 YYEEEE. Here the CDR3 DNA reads TGTGCCAGCAGCTTGTTACGGGGGAAGAGCAATCAGCCCCAGCATTTT. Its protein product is CASSLLRGKSNQPQHF.

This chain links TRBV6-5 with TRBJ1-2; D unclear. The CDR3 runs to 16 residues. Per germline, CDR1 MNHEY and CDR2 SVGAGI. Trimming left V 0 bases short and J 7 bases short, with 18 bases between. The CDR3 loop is CASSYSPWGGRLGYTF. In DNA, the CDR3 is TGTGCCAGCAGTTACTCCCCCTGGGGAGGGAGGCTTGGCTACACCTTC.

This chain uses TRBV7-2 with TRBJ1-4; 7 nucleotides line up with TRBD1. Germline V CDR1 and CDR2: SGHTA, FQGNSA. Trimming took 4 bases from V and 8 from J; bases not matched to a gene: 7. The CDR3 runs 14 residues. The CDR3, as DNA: TGTGCCAGCAGCTCCCGGGACAGCCGGGAAAAACTGTTTTTT. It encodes CASSSRDSREKLFF.

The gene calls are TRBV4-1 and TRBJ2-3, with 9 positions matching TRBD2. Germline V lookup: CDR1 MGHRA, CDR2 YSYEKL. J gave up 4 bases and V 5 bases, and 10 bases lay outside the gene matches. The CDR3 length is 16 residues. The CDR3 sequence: CASSFNSGSPPDTQYF. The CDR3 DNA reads TGCGCCAGCAGCTTTAATAGCGGGAGTCCTCCAGATACGCAGTATTTT.

CDR3 sequence reads: CASRDTAYEQYF. DNA for the CDR3: TGCGCCAGCAGAGACACAGCCTACGAGCAGTACTTC. This rearrangement joins TRBV5-1 to TRBJ2-7; D not certain. Germline V gene data show CDR1 as SGHRS and CDR2 as YFSETQ. The V gene lost 5 bases and the J gene lost 2 bases, with 8 bases spanning the gap. The CDR3 is made up of 12 amino acids.

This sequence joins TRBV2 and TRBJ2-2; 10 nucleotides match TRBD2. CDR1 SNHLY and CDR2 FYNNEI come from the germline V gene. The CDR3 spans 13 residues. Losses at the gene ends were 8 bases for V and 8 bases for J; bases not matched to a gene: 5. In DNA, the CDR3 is TGTGCCAGCTCTAAGCGGGAGGGAGGGGAGCTGTTTTTT. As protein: CASSKREGGELFF. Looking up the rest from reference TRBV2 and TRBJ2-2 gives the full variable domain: EPEVTQTPSHQVTQMGQEVILRCVPISNHLYFYWYRQILGQKVEFLVSFYNNEISEKSEIFDDQFSVERPDGSNFTLKIRSTKLEDSAMYFCASSKREGGELFFGEGSRLTVL.

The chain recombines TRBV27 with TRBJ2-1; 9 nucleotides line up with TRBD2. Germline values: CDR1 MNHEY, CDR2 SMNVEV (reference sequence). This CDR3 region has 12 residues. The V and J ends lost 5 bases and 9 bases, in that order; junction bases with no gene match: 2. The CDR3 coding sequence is TGTGCCAGCAGTCCTAGCGGGGTTGAGCAGTTCTTC. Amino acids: CASSPSGVEQFF.

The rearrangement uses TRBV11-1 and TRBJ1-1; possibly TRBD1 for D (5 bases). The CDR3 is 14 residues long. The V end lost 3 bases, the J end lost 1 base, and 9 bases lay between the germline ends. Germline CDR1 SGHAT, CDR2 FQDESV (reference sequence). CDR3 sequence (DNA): TGTGCCAGCAGCTTTTTGACAGAGAACACTGAAGCTTTCTTT. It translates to CASSFLTENTEAFF.

CDR3 in amino acids: CASSLGPPSTDTQYF. In nucleotides, the CDR3 is TGCGCCAGCAGCTTGGGTCCTCCTTCCACAGATACGCAGTATTTT. This rearrangement joins TRBV5-1 to TRBJ2-3; D is unresolved. The CDR3 has 15 residues. Germline values: CDR1 SGHRS, CDR2 YFSETQ. V dropped 0 bases and J dropped 2 bases, with 10 bases sitting between them.

Here the CDR3 DNA reads TGTGCCAGCAGCCTCCCCGGGGCAGGGGGTAGGGATACGCAGTATTTT. Protein: CASSLPGAGGRDTQYF. The chain combines TRBV9 with TRBJ2-3; 7 positions agree with TRBD1. This CDR3 is 16 amino acids long. Germline V gives CDR1 SGDLS, CDR2 YYNGEE. V shed 4 bases, J shed 6 bases, and the junction held 14 bases outside the gene matches.

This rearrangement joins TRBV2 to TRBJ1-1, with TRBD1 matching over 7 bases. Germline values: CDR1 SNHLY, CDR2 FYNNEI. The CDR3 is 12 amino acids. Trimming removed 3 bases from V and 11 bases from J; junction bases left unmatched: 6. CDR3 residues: CASSDPTGAAFF. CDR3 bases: TGTGCCAGCAGTGACCCTACAGGGGCGGCTTTCTTT.

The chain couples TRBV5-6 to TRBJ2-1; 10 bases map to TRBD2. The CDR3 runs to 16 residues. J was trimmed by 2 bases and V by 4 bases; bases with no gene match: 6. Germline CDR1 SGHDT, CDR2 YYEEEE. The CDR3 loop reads CASSGVGTSAYNEQFF. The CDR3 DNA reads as TGTGCCAGCAGCGGGGTTGGGACTAGCGCCTACAATGAGCAGTTCTTC.

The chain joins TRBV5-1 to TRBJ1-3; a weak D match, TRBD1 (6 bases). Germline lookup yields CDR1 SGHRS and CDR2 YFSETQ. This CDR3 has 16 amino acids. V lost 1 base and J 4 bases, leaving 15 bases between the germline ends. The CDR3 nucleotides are TGCGCCAGCAGCTTGAATCCACAGGGTTCGGGAAACACCATATATTTT. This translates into CASSLNPQGSGNTIYF.

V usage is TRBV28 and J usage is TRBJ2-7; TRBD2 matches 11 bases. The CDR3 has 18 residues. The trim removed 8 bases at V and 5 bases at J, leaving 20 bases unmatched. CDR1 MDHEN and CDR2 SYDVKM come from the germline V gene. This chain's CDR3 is CASPPAPPELAGADEQYF. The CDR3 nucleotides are TGTGCCAGCCCCCCTGCCCCCCCAGAACTAGCGGGAGCCGACGAGCAGTACTTC.

The CDR3 region is CSVVAGARNTGELFF. CDR3 nucleotide sequence: TGCAGCGTTGTCGCGGGGGCGCGGAACACCGGGGAGCTGTTTTTT. The V call is TRBV29-1, the J call TRBJ2-2; tentative D call: TRBD2 (7 bases). V was clipped by 4 bases and J by 1 base, with 13 bases between them. Germline lookup yields CDR1 SQVTM and CDR2 ANQGSEA. The length of the CDR3 is 15 residues.

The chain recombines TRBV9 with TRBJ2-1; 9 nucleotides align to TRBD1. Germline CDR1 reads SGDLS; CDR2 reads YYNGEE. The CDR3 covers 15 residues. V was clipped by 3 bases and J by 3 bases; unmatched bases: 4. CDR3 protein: CASSADRGDYNEQFF. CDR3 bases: TGTGCCAGCAGCGCTGACAGGGGGGACTACAATGAGCAGTTCTTC.

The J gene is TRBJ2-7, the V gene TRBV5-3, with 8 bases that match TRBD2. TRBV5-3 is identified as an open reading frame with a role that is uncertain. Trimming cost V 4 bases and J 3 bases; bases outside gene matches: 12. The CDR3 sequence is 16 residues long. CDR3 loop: CARSPGTAGRDYEQYF. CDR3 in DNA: TGTGCCAGAAGCCCAGGTACGGCCGGGAGGGACTACGAGCAGTACTTC.

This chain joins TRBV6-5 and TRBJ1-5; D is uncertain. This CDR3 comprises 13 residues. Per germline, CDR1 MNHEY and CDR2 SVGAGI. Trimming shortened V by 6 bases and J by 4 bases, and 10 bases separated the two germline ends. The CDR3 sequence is CASRALENQPQHF. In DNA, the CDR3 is TGTGCCAGCAGGGCCCTAGAGAATCAGCCCCAGCATTTT.

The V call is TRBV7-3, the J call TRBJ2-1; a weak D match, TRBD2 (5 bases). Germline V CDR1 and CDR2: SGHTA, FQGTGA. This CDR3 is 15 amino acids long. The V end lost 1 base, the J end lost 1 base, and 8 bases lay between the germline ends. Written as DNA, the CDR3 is TGTGCCAGCAGCTTAAACGCGGGTTCCTACAATGAGCAGTTCTTC. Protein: CASSLNAGSYNEQFF.

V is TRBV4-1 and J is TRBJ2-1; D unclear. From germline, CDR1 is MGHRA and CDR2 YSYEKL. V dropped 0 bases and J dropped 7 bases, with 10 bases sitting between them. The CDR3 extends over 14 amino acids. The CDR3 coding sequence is TGCGCCAGCAGCCAAGATGTGGCGGTAAATGAGCAGTTCTTC. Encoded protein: CASSQDVAVNEQFF.

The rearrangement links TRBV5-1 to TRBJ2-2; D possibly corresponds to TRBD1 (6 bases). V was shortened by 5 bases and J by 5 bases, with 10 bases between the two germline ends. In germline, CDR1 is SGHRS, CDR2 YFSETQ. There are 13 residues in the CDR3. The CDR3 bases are TGCGCCAGCAGGGAGAGGGGGACCGGGGAGCTGTTTTTT. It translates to CASRERGTGELFF.

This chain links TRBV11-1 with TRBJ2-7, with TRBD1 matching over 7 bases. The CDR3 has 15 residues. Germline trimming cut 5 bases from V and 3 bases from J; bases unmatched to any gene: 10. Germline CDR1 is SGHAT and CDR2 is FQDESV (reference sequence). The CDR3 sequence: CASSPNSGQNYEQYF. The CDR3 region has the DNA TGTGCCAGCAGCCCCAACTCGGGACAGAACTACGAGCAGTACTTC.